This T cell receptor (beta chain) originates from a study of neurological immune-mediated disorders. Study-wide findings and caveats: Multiple sclerosis patients had less TCR clonal expansion than even healthy controls, unlike HTLV-1-associated myelopathy. Phylogenetic grouping assigned the repertoires of 18 of 34 multiple sclerosis patients to one related-CDR3 cluster, which constitutes a possible signature.

The table lists this clonotype with many counts. Its antigen remains unknown. An end of the junction differs from the germline gene, which may be a read error. The team produced cDNA through 5'RACE using 10-nucleotide random UMIs. Over 170 million TCR-beta sequences (from 15-18 subjects) were yielded by each sequencing run. TCRdb itself ran the 5' RACE reads through MiXCR, one entry per CDR3 protein. The sample yields roughly 70,000 distinct CDR3 sequences, less than 4% seen once. The sequenced material came from PBMCs. The TCR was taken from a man aged 25 to 40 with multiple sclerosis.

The CDR3 DNA reads TGTGCCAGCAGCTTGCGGACTAGCGGGGGAGGTCTCTTC. Its protein is CASSLRTSGGGLF. The V gene is TRBV5-6, the J gene TRBJ2-1; 13 bases agree with TRBD2. Germline V gene data show CDR1 as SGHDT and CDR2 as YYEEEE. The CDR3 contains 13 residues. Complete variable domain (other parts from reference TRBV5-6 and TRBJ2-1): DAGVTQSPTHLIKTRGQQVTLRCSPKSGHDTVSWYQQALGQGPQFIFQYYEEEERQRGNFPDRFSGHQFPNYSSELNVNALLLGDSALYLCASSLRTSGGGLFGPGTRLTVL.